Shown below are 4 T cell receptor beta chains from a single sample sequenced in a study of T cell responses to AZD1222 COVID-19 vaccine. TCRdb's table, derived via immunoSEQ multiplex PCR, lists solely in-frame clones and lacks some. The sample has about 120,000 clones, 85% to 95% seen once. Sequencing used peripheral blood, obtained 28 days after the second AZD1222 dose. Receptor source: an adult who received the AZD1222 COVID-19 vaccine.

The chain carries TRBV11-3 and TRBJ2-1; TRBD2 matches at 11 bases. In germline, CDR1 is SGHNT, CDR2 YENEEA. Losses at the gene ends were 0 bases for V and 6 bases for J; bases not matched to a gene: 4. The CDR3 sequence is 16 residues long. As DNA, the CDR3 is TGTGCCAGCAGCTTAGAGACTAGCGGGACCACCAATGAGCAGTTCTTC. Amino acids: CASSLETSGTTNEQFF.

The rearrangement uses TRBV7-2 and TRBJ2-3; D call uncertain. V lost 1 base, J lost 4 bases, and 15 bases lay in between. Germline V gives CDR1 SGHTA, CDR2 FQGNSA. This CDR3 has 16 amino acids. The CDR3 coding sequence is TGTGCCAGCAGCTTAGTTTCTCAGCTTTCCGCAGATACGCAGTATTTT. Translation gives CASSLVSQLSADTQYF. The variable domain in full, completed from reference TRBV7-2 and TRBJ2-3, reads GAGVSQSPSNKVTEKGKDVELRCDPISGHTALYWYRQSLGQGLEFLIYFQGNSAPDKSGLPSDRFSAERTGGSVSTLTIQRTQQEDSAVYLCASSLVSQLSADTQYFGPGTRLTVL.

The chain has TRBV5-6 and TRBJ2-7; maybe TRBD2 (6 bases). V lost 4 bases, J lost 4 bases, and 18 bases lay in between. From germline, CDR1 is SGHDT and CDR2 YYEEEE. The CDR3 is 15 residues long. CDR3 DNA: TGTGCCAGCAGCAGTCTTCCGGGACTCCAGTACGAGCAGTACTTC. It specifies CASSSLPGLQYEQYF.

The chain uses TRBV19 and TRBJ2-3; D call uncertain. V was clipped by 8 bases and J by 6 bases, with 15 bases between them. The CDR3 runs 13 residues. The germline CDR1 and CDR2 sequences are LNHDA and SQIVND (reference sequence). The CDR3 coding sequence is TGTGCCAGTGGGATTAGGGCCGGGGATACGCAGTATTTT. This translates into CASGIRAGDTQYF.